This T cell receptor beta chain derives from a study of radiotherapy plus CTLA-4 blockade in lung cancer. Study details: Patients showed objective responses in 18% of cases and disease control in more than 25%. The study, taken as a whole, reports: Reports state that early shifts in blood T cell clones, with interferon-beta, best predicted response. Peripheral blood showed expansion of tumor-derived TCR clones after radiotherapy and ipilimumab.

Focal radiation and CTLA-4 blockade (ipilimumab) were tested in chemo-refractory metastatic non-small-cell lung cancer patients. TCRdb keeps only in-frame clones here, not all; method: immunoSEQ multiplex PCR. This table has 65,000 to 85,000 clones, nearly 75% appearing once. Points on this clone: What it recognizes is unknown. This same CDR3 is encoded by further DNA sequences in the sample.

Between the trimmed V and J ends, which lost 0 bases and 2 bases, there was a span of 8 bases. The CDR3 consists of 14 residues. CDR1 SGHRS and CDR2 YFSETQ come from the germline V gene. The sequence was obtained from a human donor with non-small cell lung cancer whose response to radiotherapy plus ipilimumab could not be evaluated. This specimen was peripheral blood, taken from a patient treated with radiotherapy plus ipilimumab. V is TRBV5-1 and J is TRBJ1-1, with D possibly matching TRBD1 (5 bases). As DNA, the CDR3 is TGCGCCAGCAGCTTGGCCGGGGGTAACACTGAAGCTTTCTTT. This translates into CASSLAGGNTEAFF.